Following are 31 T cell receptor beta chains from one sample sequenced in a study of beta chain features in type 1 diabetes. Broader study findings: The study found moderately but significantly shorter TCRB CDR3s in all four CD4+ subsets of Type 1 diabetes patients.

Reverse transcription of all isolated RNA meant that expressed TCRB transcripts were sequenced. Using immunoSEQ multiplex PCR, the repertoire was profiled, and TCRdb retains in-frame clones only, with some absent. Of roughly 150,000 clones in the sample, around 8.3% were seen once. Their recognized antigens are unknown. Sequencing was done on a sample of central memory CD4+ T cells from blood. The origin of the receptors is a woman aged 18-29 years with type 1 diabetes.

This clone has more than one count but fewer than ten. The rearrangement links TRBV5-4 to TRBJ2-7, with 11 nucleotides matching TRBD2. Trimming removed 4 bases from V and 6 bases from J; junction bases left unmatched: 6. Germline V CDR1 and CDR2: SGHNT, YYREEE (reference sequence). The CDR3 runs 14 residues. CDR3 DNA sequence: TGTGCCAGCAGCACCGTAGCGGGAGGGGGCGAGCAGTACTTC. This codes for CASSTVAGGGEQYF.

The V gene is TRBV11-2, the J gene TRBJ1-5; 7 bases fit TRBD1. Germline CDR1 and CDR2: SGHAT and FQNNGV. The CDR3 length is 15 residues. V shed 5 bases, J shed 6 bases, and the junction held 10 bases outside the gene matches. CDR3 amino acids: CASSPSGQHGQPQHF. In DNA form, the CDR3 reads TGTGCCAGCAGCCCATCGGGACAGCACGGTCAGCCCCAGCATTTT.

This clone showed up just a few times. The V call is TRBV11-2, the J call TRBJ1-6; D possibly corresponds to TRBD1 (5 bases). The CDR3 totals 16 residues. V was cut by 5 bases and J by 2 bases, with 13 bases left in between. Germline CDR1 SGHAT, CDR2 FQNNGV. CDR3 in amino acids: CASSLSGDAYNSPLHF. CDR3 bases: TGTGCCAGCAGCCTGTCGGGGGACGCCTATAATTCACCCCTCCACTTT.

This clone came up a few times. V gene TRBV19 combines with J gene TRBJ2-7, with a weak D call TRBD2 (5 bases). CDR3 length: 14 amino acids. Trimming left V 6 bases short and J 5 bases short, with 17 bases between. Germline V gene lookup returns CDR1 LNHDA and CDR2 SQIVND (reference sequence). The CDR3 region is CASRTSRESHEQYF. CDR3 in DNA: TGTGCCAGTAGGACATCTAGGGAGTCCCACGAGCAGTACTTC.

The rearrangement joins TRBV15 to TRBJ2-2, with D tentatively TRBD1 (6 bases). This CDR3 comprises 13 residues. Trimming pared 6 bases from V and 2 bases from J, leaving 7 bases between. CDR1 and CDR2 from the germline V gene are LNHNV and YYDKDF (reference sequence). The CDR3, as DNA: TGTGCCACCAGACAGGGAAACACCGGGGAGCTGTTTTTT. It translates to CATRQGNTGELFF. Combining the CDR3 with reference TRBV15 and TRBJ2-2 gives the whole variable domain DAMVIQNPRYQVTQFGKPVTLSCSQTLNHNVMYWYQQKSSQAPKLLFHYYDKDFNNEADTPDNFQSRRPNTSFCFLDIRSPGLGDTAMYLCATRQGNTGELFFGEGSRLTVL.

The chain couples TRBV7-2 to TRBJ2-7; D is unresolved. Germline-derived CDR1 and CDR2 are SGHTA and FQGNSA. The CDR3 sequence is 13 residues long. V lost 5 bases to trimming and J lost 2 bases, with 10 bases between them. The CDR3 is CASSTLAAYEQYF. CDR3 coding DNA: TGTGCCAGCAGCACCTTAGCTGCCTACGAGCAGTACTTC.

The CDR3 sequence: CASSTSGTVVSPLHF. The CDR3 nucleotides read TGTGCCAGTAGTACATCCGGGACAGTGGTTTCACCCCTCCACTTT. V gene TRBV19 combines with J gene TRBJ1-6; TRBD1 matches at 7 bases. V trimming: 4 bases; J trimming: 9 bases; junction bases outside the gene matches: 9. The CDR3 has 15 amino acids. Germline V gene data show CDR1 as LNHDA and CDR2 as SQIVND (reference sequence).

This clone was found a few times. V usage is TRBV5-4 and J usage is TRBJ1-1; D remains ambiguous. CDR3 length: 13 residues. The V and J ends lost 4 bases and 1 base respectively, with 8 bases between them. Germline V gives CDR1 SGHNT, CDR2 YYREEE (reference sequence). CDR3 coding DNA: TGTGCCAGCAGCATGACACCGAACACTGAAGCTTTCTTT. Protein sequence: CASSMTPNTEAFF.

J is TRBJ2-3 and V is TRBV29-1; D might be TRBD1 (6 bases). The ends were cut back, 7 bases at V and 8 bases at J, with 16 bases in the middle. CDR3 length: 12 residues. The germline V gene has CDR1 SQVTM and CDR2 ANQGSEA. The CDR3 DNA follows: TGCAGCGGCCTCTTCAGGGGCGGTACGCAGTATTTT. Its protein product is CSGLFRGGTQYF.

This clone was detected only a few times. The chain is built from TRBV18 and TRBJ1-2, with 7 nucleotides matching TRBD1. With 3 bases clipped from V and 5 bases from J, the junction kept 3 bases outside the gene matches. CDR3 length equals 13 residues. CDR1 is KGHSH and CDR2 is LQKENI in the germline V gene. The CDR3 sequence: CASSPTGEYGYTF. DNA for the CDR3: TGTGCCAGCTCACCTACAGGGGAGTATGGCTACACCTTC.

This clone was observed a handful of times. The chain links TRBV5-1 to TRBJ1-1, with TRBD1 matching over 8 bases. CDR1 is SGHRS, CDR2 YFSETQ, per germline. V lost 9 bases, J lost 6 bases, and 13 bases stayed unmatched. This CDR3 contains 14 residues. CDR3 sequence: CATQLGQGKAEAFF. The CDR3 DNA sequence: TGCGCCACCCAACTCGGACAGGGAAAAGCTGAAGCTTTCTTT.

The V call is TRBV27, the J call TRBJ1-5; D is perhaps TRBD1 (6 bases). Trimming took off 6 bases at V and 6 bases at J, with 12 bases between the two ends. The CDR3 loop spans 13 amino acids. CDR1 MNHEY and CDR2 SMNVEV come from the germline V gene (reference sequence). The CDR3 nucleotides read TGTGCCAGCAGGTACAGGGTAGGTCAGCCCCAGCATTTT. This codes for CASRYRVGQPQHF.

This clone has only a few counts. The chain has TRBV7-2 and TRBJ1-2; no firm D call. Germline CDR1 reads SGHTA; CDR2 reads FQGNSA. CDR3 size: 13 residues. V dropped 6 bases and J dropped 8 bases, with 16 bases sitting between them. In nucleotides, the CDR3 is TGTGCCAGCAGTCCGGTTTCCGCGGGGGGCTACACCTTC. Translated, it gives CASSPVSAGGYTF.

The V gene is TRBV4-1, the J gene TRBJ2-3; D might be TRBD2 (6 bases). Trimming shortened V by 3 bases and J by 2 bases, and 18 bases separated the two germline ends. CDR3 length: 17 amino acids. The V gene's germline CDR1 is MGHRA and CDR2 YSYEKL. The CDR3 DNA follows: TGCGCCAGCAGCCACCCCACGTCCTGGAGGGCCACAGATACGCAGTATTTT. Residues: CASSHPTSWRATDTQYF.

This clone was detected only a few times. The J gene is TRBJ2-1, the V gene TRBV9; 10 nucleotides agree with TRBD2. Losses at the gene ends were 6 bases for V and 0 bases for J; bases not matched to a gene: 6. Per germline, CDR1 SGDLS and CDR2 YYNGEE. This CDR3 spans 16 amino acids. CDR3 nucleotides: TGTGCCAGCAATAGCGGGGGGCGGCTCTCCTACAATGAGCAGTTCTTC. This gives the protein CASNSGGRLSYNEQFF.

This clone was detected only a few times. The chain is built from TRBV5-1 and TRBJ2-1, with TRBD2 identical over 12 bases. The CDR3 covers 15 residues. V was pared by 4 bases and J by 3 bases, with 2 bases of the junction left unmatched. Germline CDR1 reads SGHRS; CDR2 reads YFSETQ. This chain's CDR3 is CASSPGLAGYNEQFF. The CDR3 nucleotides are TGCGCCAGCAGCCCGGGACTAGCGGGCTACAATGAGCAGTTCTTC.

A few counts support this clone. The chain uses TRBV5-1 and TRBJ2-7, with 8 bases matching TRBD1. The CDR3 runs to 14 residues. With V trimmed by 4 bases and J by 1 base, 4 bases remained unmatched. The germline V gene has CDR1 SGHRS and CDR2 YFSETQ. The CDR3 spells CASSAGQASYEQYF. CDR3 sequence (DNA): TGCGCCAGCAGCGCGGGACAGGCTTCCTACGAGCAGTACTTC.

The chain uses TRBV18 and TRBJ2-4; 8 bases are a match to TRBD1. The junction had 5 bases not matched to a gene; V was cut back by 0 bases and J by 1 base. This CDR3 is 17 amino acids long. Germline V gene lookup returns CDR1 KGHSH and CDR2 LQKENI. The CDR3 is CASSPPDRVDAKNIQYF. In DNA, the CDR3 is TGTGCCAGCTCACCACCGGACAGGGTAGATGCCAAAAACATTCAGTACTTC. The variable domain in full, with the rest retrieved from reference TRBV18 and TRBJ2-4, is NAGVMQNPRHLVRRRGQEARLRCSPMKGHSHVYWYRQLPEEGLKFMVYLQKENIIDESGMPKERFSAEFPKEGPSILRIQQVVRGDSAAYFCASSPPDRVDAKNIQYFGAGTRLSVL.

The CDR3 nucleotides are TGTGCCAGCAGGCCTAGCGGGGGGGCGGGAGATACGCAGTATTTT. This translates into CASRPSGGAGDTQYF. The rearrangement uses TRBV7-2 and TRBJ2-3; 12 bases agree with TRBD2. Germline V lookup: CDR1 SGHTA, CDR2 FQGNSA. V trimming: 6 bases; J trimming: 5 bases; junction bases outside the gene matches: 6. The CDR3 contains 15 residues.

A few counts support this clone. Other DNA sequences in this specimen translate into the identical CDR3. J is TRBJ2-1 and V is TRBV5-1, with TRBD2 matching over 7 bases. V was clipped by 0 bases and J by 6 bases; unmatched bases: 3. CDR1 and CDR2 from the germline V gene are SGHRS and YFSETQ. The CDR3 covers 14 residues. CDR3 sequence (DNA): TGCGCCAGCAGCTTGGCCAGGACTAGCAATGAGCAGTTCTTC. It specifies CASSLARTSNEQFF.

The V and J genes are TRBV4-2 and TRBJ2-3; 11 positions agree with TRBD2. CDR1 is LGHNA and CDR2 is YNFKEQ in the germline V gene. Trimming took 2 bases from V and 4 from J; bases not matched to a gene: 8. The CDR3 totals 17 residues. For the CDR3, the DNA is TGTGCCAGCAGCCAAAAATTAGCGGGGGGGTTCGCAGATACGCAGTATTTT. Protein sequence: CASSQKLAGGFADTQYF.

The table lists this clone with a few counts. CDR3 bases: TGTGCCAGCAGCTTATTAGGGGGAACAGGGAACACTGAAGCTTTCTTT. It translates to CASSLLGGTGNTEAFF. The genes are TRBV7-9 and TRBJ1-1, with D possibly being TRBD1 (6 bases). The germline V gene encodes CDR1 SEHNR and CDR2 FQNEAQ (reference sequence). The CDR3 contains 16 residues. V lost 2 bases and J 1 base, leaving 14 bases between the germline ends.

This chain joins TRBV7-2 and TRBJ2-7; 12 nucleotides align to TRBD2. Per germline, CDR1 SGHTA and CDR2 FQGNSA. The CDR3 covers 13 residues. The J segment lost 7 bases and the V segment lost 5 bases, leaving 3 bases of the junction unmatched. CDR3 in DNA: TGTGCCAGCAGCCGGACTAGCGGGGATGAGCAGTACTTC. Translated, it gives CASSRTSGDEQYF.

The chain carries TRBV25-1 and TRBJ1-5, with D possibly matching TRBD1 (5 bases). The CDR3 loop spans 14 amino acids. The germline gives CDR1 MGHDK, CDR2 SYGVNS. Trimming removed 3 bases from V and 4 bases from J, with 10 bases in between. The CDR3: CASSDYAGNQPQHF. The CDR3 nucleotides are TGTGCCAGCAGTGATTATGCAGGGAATCAGCCCCAGCATTTT.

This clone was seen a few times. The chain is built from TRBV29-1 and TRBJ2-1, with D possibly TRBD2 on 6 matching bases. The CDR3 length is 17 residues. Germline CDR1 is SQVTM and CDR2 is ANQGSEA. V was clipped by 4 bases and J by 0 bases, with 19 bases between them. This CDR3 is CSVVGVGGTSSYNEQFF. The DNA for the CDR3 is TGCAGCGTTGTGGGGGTCGGGGGTACCAGCTCCTACAATGAGCAGTTCTTC.

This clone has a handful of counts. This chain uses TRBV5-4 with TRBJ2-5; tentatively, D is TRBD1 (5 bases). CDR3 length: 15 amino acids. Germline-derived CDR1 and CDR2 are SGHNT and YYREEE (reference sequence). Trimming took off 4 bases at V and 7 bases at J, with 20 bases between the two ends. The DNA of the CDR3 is TGTGCCAGCAGCCAAGGGGCCAGAGATACGGGGACCCAGTACTTC. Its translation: CASSQGARDTGTQYF.

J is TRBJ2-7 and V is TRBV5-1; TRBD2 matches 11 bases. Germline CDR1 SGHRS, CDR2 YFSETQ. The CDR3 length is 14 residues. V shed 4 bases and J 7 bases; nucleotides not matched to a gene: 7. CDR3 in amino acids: CASSSTSGSWEQYF. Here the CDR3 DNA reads TGCGCCAGCAGCAGTACTAGCGGGAGTTGGGAGCAGTACTTC.

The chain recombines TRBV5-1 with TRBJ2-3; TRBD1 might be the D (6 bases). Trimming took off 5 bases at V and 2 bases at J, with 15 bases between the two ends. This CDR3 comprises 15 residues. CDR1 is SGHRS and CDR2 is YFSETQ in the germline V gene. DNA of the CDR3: TGCGCCAGCAGGGGCGACAGGTCCTTCACAGATACGCAGTATTTT. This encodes CASRGDRSFTDTQYF.

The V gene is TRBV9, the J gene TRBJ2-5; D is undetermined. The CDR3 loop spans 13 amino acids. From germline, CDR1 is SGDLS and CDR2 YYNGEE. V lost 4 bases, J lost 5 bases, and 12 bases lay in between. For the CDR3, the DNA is TGTGCCAGCAGCCCCGATTTCGCGGAGACCCAGTACTTC. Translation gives CASSPDFAETQYF.

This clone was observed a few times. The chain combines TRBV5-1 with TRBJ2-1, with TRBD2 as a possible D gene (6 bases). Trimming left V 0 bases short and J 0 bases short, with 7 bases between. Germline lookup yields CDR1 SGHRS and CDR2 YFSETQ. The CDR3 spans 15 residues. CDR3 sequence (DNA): TGCGCCAGCAGCTTGGACGGGAGCTCCTACAATGAGCAGTTCTTC. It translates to CASSLDGSSYNEQFF. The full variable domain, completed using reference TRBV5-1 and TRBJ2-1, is KAGVTQTPRYLIKTRGQQVTLSCSPISGHRSVSWYQQTPGQGLQFLFEYFSETQRNKGNFPGRFSGRQFSNSRSEMNVSTLELGDSALYLCASSLDGSSYNEQFFGPGTRLTVL.

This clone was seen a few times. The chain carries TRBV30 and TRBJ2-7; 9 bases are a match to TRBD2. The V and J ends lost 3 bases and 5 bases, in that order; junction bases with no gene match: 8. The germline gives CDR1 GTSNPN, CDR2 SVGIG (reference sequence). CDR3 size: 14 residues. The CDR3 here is CAWRVGLANNEQYF. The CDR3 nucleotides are TGTGCCTGGAGGGTCGGACTAGCGAACAACGAGCAGTACTTC.